This TCR beta chain was captured in a study of cytomegalovirus exposure and HLA in healthy donors. The CDR3 consists of 15 residues. Germline loops: CDR1 SGHRS, CDR2 YFSETQ. After removal of 4 bases from V and 0 bases from J, the junction contained 6 bases not matched to a gene. PCR involved 60 Vbeta and 13 Jbeta primers. Data came from immunoSEQ multiplex PCR; TCRdb stores just in-frame clones and leaves some out. This table has some 150,000 clones, approximately 80% appearing once. The genes are TRBV5-1 and TRBJ1-1; 7 bases line up with TRBD1. Sequenced input: PBMCs. The receptor comes from a male donor in good health and CMV-seronegative. The CDR3 here is CASSIQQGMNTEAFF. The CDR3, as DNA: TGCGCCAGCAGCATCCAACAGGGGATGAACACTGAAGCTTTCTTT.